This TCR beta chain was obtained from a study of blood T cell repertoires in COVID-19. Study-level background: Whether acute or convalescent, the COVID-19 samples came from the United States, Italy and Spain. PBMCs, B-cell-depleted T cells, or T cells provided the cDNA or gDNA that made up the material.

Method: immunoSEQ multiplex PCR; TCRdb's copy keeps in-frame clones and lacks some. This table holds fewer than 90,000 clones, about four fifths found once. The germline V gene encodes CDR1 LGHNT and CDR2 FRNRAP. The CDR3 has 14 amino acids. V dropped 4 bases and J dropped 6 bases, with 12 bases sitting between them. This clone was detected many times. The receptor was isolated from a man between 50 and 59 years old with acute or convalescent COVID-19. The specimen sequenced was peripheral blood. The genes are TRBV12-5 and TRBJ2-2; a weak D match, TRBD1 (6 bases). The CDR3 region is CASGSQGLAGELFF. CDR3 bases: TGTGCTAGTGGTTCCCAGGGGCTGGCCGGGGAGCTGTTTTTT.